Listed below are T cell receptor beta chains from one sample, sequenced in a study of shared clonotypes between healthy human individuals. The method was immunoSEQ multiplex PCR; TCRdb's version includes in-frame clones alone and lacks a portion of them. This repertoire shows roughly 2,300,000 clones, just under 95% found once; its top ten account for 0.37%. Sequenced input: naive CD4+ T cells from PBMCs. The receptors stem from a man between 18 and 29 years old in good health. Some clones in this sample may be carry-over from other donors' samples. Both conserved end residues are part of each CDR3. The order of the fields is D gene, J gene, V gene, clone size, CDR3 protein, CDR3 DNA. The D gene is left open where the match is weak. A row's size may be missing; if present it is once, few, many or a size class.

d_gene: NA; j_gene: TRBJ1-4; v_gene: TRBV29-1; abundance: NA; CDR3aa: CSVVLPNEKLFF; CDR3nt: TGCAGCGTTGTTCTACCTAATGAAAAACTGTTTTTT
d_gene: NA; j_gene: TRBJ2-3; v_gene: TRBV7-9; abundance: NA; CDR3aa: CASSALVGDTQYF; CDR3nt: TGTGCCAGCAGCGCCCTAGTCGGGGATACGCAGTATTTT
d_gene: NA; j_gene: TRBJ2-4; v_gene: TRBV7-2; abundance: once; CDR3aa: CASSSPVAVGDIQYF; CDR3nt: TGTGCCAGCAGCTCCCCCGTTGCGGTCGGGGACATTCAGTACTTC
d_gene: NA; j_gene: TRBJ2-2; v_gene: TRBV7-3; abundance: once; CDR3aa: CASSLSFTGTGELFF; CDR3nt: TGTGCCAGCAGCTTAAGTTTTACAGGGACCGGGGAGCTGTTTTTT
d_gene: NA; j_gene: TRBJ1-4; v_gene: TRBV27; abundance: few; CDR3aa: CASSYLGQREKLFF; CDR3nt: TGTGCCAGCAGTTATCTTGGACAGAGAGAAAAACTGTTTTTT
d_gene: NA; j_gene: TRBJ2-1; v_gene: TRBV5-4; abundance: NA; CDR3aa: CASSSPQRRYNEQFF; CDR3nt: TGTGCCAGCAGCTCCCCTCAGCGTCGCTACAATGAGCAGTTCTTC
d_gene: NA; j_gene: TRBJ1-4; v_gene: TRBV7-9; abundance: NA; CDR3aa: CASSLRLDTHEKLFF; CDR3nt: TGTGCCAGCAGCTTACGGCTGGACACCCATGAAAAACTGTTTTTT
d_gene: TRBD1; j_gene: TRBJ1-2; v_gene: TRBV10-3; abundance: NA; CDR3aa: CAISVRGDYGYTF; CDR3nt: TGTGCCATCAGTGTCAGGGGGGACTATGGCTACACCTTC
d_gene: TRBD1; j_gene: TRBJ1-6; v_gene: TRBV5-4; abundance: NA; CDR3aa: CASSLPGGIHSPLHF; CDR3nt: TGTGCCAGCAGCCTGCCAGGGGGAATCCATTCACCCCTCCACTTT
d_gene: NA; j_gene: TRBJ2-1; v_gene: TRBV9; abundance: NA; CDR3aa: CASSVGGAVSYNEQFF; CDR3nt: TGTGCCAGCAGCGTTGGAGGGGCAGTTTCCTACAATGAGCAGTTCTTC
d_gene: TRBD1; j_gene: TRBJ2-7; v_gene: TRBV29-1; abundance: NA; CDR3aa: CSVRTGGSSYEQYF; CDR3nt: TGCAGCGTGCGGACAGGGGGTAGCTCCTACGAGCAGTACTTC
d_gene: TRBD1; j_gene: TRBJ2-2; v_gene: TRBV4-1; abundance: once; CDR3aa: CASSEAGTANIGELFF; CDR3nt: TGCGCCAGCAGCGAAGCCGGGACAGCCAATATCGGGGAGCTGTTTTTT
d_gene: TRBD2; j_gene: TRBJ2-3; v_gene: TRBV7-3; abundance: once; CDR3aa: CASSTGLAGGTDTQYF; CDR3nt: TGTGCCAGCAGCACCGGACTAGCGGGGGGAACAGATACGCAGTATTTT
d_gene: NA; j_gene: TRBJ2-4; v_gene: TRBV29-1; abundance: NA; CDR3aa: CSVVSGIGIQYF; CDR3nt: TGCAGCGTTGTATCTGGGATCGGCATTCAGTACTTC
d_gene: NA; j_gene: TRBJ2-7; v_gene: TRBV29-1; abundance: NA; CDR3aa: CSVEEGRSYEQYF; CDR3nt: TGCAGCGTTGAAGAAGGGCGGAGTTACGAGCAGTACTTC
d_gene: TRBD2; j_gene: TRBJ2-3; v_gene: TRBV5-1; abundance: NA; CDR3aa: CASSFLPRTSGNTDTQYF; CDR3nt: TGCGCCAGCAGCTTTTTGCCCCGGACTAGCGGGAACACAGATACGCAGTATTTT
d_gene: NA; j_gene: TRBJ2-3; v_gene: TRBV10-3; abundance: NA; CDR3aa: CAINLGGGTDTQYF; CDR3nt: TGTGCCATCAACCTCGGCGGAGGCACAGATACGCAGTATTTT
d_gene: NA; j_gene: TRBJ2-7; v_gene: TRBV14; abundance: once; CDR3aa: CASSQVERESAEQYF; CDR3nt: TGTGCCAGCAGCCAAGTGGAACGGGAGTCCGCCGAGCAGTACTTC
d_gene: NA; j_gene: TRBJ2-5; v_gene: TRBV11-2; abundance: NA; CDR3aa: CASSWDRETQYF; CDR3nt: TGTGCCAGCAGCTGGGATAGGGAGACCCAGTACTTC
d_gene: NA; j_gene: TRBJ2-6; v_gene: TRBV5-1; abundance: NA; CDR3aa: CASSATSGANVLTF; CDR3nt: TGCGCCAGCAGCGCGACCTCTGGGGCCAACGTCCTGACTTTC
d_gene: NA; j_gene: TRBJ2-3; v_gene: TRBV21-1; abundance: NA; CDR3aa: CASRTDRQDTDTQYF; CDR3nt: TGTGCCAGCAGGACGGACAGGCAGGACACAGATACGCAGTATTTT
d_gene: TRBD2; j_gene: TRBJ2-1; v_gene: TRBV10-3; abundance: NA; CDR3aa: CAIRGLAGTNEQFF; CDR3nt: TGTGCCATCCGGGGACTAGCGGGGACTAATGAGCAGTTCTTC
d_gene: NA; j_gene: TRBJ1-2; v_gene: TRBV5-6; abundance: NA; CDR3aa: CASSIRDTSYGYTF; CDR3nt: TGTGCCAGCAGCATCCGGGACACGAGCTATGGCTACACCTTC
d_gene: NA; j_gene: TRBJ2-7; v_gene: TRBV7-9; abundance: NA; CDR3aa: CASSSLGVYEQYF; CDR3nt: TGTGCCAGCAGCTCTCTCGGAGTCTACGAGCAGTACTTC
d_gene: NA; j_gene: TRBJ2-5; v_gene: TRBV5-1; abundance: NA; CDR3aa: CASSGGPGFGRETQYF; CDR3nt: TGCGCCAGCAGCGGAGGTCCAGGTTTTGGCCGGGAGACCCAGTACTTC
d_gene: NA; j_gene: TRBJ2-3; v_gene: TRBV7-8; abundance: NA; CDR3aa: CASSDRWDGRTTQYF; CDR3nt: TGTGCCAGCAGCGACCGTTGGGACGGTAGAACTACGCAGTATTTT
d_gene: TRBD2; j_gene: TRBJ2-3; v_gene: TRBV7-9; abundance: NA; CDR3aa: CASSPRHTSGSTDTQYF; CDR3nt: TGTGCCAGCAGCCCTAGGCACACTAGCGGAAGCACAGATACGCAGTATTTT
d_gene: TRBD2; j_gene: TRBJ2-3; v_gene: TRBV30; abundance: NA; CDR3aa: CAWSLGLAGVADTQYF; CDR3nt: TGTGCCTGGAGCCTCGGACTAGCGGGAGTGGCAGATACGCAGTATTTT
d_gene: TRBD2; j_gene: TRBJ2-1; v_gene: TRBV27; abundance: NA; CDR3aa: CASIPSGRYEQFF; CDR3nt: TGTGCCAGCATTCCTAGCGGGAGATATGAGCAGTTCTTC
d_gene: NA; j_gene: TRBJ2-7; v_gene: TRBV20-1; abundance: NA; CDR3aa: CSASKIGEQYF; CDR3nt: TGCAGTGCTAGTAAGATCGGCGAGCAGTACTTC
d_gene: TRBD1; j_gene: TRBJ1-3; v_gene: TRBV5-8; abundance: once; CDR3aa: CASSFDRVIGNTIYF; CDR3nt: TGTGCCAGCAGCTTTGACAGGGTTATTGGAAACACCATATATTTT
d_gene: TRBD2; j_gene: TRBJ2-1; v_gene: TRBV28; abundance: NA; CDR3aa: CASKKREEQFF; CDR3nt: TGTGCCAGCAAAAAGCGGGAGGAGCAGTTCTTC
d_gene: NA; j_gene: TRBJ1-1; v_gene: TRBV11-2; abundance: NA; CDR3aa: CASSLATVVAFF; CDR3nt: TGTGCCAGCAGCTTAGCGACAGTTGTAGCTTTCTTT
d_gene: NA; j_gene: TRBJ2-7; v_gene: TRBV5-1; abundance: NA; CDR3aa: CASSPQQGAYEQYF; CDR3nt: TGCGCCAGCAGCCCCCAGCAGGGTGCCTACGAGCAGTACTTC
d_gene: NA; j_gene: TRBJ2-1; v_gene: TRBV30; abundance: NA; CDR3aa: CAWSVPEGGKPYNEQFF; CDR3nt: TGTGCCTGGAGTGTTCCCGAGGGCGGTAAACCCTACAATGAGCAGTTCTTC
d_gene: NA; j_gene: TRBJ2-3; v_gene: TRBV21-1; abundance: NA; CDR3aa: CASLSTDTQYF; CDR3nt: TGTGCCAGTCTGAGCACAGATACGCAGTATTTT
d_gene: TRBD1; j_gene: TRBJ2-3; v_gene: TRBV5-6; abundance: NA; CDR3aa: CASSHRQGSRDTQYF; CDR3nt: TGTGCCAGCAGCCACAGACAGGGTAGTAGAGATACGCAGTATTTT
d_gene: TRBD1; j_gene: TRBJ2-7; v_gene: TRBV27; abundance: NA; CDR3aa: CASSYRDRPYEQYF; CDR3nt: TGTGCCAGCAGTTACCGGGACAGGCCCTACGAGCAGTACTTC
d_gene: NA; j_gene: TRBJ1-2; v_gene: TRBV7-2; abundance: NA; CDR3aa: CASSLAHRDGYGYTF; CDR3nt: TGTGCCAGCAGCTTAGCGCACCGGGACGGCTATGGCTACACCTTC
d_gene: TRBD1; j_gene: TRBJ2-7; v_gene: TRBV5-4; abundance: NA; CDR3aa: CASSVPGQVLREYF; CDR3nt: TGTGCCAGCAGCGTACCGGGACAGGTTCTACGGGAGTACTTC
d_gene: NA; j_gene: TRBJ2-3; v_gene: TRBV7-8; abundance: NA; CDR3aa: CASSSRGATDTQYF; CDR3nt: TGTGCCAGCAGCTCCAGGGGGGCAACAGATACGCAGTATTTT
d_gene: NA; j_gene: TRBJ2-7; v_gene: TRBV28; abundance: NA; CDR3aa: CASRWTVGSYEQYF; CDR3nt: TGTGCCAGCAGGTGGACAGTGGGTTCCTACGAGCAGTACTTC
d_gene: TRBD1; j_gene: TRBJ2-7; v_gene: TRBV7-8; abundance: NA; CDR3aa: CASSFLDRDSYEQYF; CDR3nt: TGTGCCAGCAGCTTCCTTGACAGGGACTCCTACGAGCAGTACTTC
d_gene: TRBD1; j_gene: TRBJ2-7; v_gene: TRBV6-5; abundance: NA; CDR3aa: CASSYSGQGTSYEQYF; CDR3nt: TGTGCCAGCAGTTACTCTGGACAGGGGACGTCCTACGAGCAGTACTTC
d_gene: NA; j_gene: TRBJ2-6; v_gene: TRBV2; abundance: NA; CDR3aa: CASSPLRVSGANVLTF; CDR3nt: TGTGCCAGCAGTCCGTTACGGGTCTCTGGGGCCAACGTCCTGACTTTC
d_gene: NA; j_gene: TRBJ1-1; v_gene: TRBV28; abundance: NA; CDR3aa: CASSDNGTPKAFF; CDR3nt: TGTGCCAGCAGTGACAATGGGACGCCCAAAGCTTTCTTT
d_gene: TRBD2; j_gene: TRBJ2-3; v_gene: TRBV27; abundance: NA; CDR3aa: CASRTVRESIDTQYF; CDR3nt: TGTGCCAGCCGTACAGTGCGGGAGTCCATAGATACGCAGTATTTT
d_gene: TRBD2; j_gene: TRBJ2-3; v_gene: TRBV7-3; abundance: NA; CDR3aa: CASSLGLVSTDTQYF; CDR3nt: TGTGCCAGCAGCTTAGGACTAGTTAGCACAGATACGCAGTATTTT
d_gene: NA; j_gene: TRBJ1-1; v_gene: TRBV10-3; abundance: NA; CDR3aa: CAISETVNTEAFF; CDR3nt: TGTGCCATCAGTGAGACAGTTAACACTGAAGCTTTCTTT
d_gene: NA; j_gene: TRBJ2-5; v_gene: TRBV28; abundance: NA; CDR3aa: CASTGRQETQYF; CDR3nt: TGTGCCAGCACCGGCAGGCAAGAGACCCAGTACTTC
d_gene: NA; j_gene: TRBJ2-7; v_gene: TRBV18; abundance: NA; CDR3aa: CASSPLGGNPSEQYF; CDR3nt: TGTGCCAGCTCACCACTCGGCGGGAATCCTTCCGAGCAGTACTTC
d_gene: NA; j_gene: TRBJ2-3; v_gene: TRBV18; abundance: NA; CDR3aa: CASSPPETDTQYF; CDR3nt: TGTGCCAGCTCACCACCAGAGACAGATACGCAGTATTTT
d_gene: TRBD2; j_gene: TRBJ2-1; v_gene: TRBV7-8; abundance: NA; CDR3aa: CASNPRGGLGYNEQFF; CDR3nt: TGTGCCAGCAACCCTAGGGGAGGGCTAGGGTACAATGAGCAGTTCTTC
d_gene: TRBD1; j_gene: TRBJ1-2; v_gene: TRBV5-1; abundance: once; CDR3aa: CASSSLGTGDGAGYTF; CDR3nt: TGCGCCAGCAGTTCTCTTGGGACAGGGGATGGGGCTGGCTACACCTTC
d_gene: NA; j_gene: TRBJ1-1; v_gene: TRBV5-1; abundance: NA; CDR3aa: CASRQDVNTEAFF; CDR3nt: TGCGCCAGCAGGCAGGATGTGAACACTGAAGCTTTCTTT
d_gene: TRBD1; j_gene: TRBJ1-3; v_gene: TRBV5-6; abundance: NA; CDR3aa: CASSSRQGLSGNTIYF; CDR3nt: TGTGCCAGCAGCTCACGACAGGGCCTCTCTGGAAACACCATATATTTT
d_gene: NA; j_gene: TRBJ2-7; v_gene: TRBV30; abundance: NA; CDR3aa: CAWIPLISGSRHEQYF; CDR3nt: TGTGCCTGGATCCCCCTAATCAGTGGGTCCCGCCACGAGCAGTACTTC
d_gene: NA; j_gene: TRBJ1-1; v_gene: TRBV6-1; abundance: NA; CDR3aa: CASSFQGPTEAFF; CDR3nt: TGTGCCAGCAGTTTCCAGGGACCCACTGAAGCTTTCTTT
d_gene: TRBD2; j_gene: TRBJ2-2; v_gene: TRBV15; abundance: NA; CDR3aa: CATSRGGGRGTGELFF; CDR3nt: TGTGCCACCAGCAGAGGGGGCGGGAGGGGCACCGGGGAGCTGTTTTTT